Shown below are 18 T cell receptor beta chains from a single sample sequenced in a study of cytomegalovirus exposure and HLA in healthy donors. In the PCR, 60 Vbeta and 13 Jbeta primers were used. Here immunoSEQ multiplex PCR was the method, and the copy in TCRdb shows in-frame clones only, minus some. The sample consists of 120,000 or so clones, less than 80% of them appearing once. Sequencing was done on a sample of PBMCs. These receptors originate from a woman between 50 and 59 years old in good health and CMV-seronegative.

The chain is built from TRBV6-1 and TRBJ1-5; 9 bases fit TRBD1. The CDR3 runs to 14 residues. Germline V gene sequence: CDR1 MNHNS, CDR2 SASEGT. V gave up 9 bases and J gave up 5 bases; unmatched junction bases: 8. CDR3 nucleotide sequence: TGTGCCAGTTTCCCGGGACAGGGTTATCAGCCCCAGCATTTT. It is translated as CASFPGQGYQPQHF.

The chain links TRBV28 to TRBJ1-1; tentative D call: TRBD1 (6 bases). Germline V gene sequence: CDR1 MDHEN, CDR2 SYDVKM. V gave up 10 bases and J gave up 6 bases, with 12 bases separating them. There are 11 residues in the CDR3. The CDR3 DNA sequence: TGTGCCACCAGGGGAGTCCCTGAAGCTTTCTTT. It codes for CATRGVPEAFF.

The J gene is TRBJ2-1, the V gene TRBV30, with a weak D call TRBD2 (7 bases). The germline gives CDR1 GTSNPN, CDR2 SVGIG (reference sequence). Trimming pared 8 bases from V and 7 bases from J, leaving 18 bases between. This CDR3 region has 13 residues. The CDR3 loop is CARGREFNNEQFF. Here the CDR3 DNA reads TGTGCCCGGGGGCGGGAGTTTAATAATGAGCAGTTCTTC.

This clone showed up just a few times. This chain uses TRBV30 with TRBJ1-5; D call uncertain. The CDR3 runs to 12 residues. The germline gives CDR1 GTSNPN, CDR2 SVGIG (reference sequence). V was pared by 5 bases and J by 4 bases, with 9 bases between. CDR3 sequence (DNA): TGTGCCTGGGGCCCCGTGAATCAGCCCCAGCATTTT. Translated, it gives CAWGPVNQPQHF.

As DNA, the CDR3 is TGCGCCAGCAAACCACTAGCGGGAGGAACAGAGACCGAGTTCTTC. Residues: CASKPLAGGTETEFF. The genes are TRBV5-1 and TRBJ2-1; TRBD2 matches 12 bases. The V gene's germline CDR1 is SGHRS and CDR2 YFSETQ. V lost 6 bases, J lost 14 bases, and 15 bases stayed unmatched. CDR3 length: 15 amino acids.

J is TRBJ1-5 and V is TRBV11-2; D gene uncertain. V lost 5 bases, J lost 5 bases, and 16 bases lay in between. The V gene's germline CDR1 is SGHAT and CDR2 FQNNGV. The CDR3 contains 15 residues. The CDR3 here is CASSQGDAYDQPQHF. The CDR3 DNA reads TGTGCCAGCAGCCAAGGAGATGCGTACGATCAGCCCCAGCATTTT.

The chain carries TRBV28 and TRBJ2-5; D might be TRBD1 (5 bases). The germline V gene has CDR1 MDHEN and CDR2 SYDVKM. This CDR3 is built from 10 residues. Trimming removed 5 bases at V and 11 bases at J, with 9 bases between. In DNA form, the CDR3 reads TGTGCCAGCAGTGGGGCGGAGCAGTACTTC. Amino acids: CASSGAEQYF.

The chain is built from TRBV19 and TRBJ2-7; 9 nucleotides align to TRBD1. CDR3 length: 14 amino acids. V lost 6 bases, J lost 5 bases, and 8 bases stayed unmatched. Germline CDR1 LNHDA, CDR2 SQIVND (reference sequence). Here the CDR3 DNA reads TGTGCCAGTAGGGCGACAGGGGGTCGGAACGAGCAGTACTTC. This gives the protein CASRATGGRNEQYF.

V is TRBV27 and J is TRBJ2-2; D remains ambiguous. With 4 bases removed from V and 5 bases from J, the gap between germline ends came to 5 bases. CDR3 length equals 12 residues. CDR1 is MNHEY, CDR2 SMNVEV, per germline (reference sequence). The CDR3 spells CASSSGTGELFF. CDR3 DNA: TGTGCCAGCAGTTCCGGGACCGGGGAGCTGTTTTTT.

CDR3 coding DNA: TGTGCCAGCATCTCACTTGACAGGGGCGACCAGCCCCAGCATTTT. It is translated as CASISLDRGDQPQHF. V is TRBV5-8 and J is TRBJ1-5; 8 bases match TRBD1. The CDR3 runs 15 residues. Germline CDR1 reads SGHTS; CDR2 reads YDEGEE. With V trimmed by 6 bases and J by 7 bases, 12 bases remained unmatched.

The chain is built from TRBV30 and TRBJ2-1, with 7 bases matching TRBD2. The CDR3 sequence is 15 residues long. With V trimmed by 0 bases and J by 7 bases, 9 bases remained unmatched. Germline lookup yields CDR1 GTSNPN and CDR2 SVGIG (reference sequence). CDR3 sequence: CAWSVPGLGINEQFF. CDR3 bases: TGTGCCTGGAGTGTACCTGGACTAGGAATAAATGAGCAGTTCTTC.

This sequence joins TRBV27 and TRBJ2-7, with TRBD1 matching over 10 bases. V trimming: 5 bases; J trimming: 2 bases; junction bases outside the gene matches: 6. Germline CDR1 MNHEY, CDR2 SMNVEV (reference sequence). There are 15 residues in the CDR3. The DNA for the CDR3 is TGTGCCAGCAGTCTCACCGGACAGGGGGCCTACGAGCAGTACTTC. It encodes CASSLTGQGAYEQYF.

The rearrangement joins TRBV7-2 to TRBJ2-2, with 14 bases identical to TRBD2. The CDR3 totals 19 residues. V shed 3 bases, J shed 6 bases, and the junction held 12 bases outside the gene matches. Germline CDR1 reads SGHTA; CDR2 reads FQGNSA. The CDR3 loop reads CASSLRGLAGVGSAGELFF. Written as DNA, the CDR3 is TGTGCCAGCAGCTTGAGGGGACTAGCGGGAGTTGGGTCTGCCGGGGAGCTGTTTTTT.

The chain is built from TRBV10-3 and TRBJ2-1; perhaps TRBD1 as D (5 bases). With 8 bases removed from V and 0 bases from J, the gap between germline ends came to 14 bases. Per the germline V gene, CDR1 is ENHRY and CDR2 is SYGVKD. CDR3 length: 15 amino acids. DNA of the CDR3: TGTGCCATCGTCGTAGGGGTGAGCTCCTACAATGAGCAGTTCTTC. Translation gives CAIVVGVSSYNEQFF.

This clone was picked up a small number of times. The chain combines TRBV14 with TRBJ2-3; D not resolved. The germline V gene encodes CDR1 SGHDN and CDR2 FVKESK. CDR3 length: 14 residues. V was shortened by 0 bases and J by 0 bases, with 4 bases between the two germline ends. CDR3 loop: CASSQDSSTDTQYF. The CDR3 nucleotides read TGTGCCAGCAGCCAAGACAGTAGCACAGATACGCAGTATTTT.

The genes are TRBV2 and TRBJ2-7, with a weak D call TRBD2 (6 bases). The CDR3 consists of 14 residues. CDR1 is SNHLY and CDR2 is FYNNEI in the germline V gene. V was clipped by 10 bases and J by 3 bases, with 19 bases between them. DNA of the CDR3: TGTGCCACCGGCGGGGCGGACCCGGTCTACGAGCAGTACTTC. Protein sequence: CATGGADPVYEQYF.

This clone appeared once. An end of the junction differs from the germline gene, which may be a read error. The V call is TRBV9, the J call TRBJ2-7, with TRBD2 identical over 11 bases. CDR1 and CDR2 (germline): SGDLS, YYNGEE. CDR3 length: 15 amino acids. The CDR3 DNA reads TGTGCCGGCAGCGTAGATAGCGGGAGGGCCGACGAGCAGTACTTC. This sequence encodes CAGSVDSGRADEQYF.

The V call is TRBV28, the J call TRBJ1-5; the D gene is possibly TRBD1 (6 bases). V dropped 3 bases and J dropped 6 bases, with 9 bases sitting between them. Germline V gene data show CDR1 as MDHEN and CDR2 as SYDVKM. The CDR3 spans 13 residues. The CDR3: CASSFFRGQPQHF. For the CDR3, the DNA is TGTGCCAGCAGTTTCTTCAGGGGTCAGCCCCAGCATTTT.